Below are 24 T cell receptor beta chains sequenced from a single sample in a study of post-analysis software for immune sequencing data. Study results and limitations: In patients, TRBV5-6, TRBV5-1 and TRBV20-1 belonged to roughly five TRBV segments found more frequently than in controls.

Each TCR beta cDNA library carried unique molecular identifiers. TCRdb reprocessed the PCR reads with MiXCR, giving one entry per CDR3 protein. The sample lists about 380,000 distinct CDR3 sequences; less than 40% were seen once. The antigens of these receptors remain unknown. The sequenced material came from blood. These TCRs come from a girl aged 5 to 17 with multiple sclerosis.

This clonotype was observed once. CDR3 sequence: CSARVYTGDPGNTIYF. CDR3 nucleotides: TGCAGTGCTAGAGTTTATACAGGGGACCCTGGAAACACCATATATTTT. The J gene is TRBJ1-3, the V gene TRBV20-1; TRBD1 agrees at 7 bases. V trimming: 1 base; J trimming: 2 bases; junction bases outside the gene matches: 8. Germline V gives CDR1 DFQATT, CDR2 SNEGSKA (reference sequence). The CDR3 totals 16 residues.

This clonotype was seen only a few times. The rearrangement links TRBV5-1 to TRBJ2-1; TRBD1 might be the D (6 bases). Germline-derived CDR1 and CDR2 are SGHRS and YFSETQ. V was trimmed by 2 bases and J by 15 bases, leaving 15 bases between them. The CDR3 spans 12 residues. CDR3 nucleotide sequence: TGCGCCAGCAGCTTTGATCCGGGACAAATGTTCTTC. It is translated as CASSFDPGQMFF.

This clonotype was recorded a few times. V gene TRBV20-1 combines with J gene TRBJ2-3; 9 bases line up with TRBD2. Germline CDR1 and CDR2: DFQATT and SNEGSKA (reference sequence). V was pared by 6 bases and J by 3 bases, with 7 bases of the junction left unmatched. The CDR3 covers 14 residues. CDR3 coding DNA: TGCAGTGCCCCCAGGAGCGGGGGGACAGATACGCAGTATTTT. This gives the protein CSAPRSGGTDTQYF.

This chain links TRBV11-2 with TRBJ1-1, with 8 positions matching TRBD1. CDR3 size: 19 residues. CDR1 SGHAT and CDR2 FQNNGV come from the germline V gene. V trimming: 1 base; J trimming: 5 bases; junction bases outside the gene matches: 18. The CDR3 nucleotides read TGTGCCAGCAGCTTAGGTCGGGGGGTTTGGGCAGGGGGCAAGACTGAAGCTTTCTTT. This encodes CASSLGRGVWAGGKTEAFF.

The J gene is TRBJ1-2, the V gene TRBV7-9; the match to TRBD1 covers 8 bases. Germline V gene lookup returns CDR1 SEHNR and CDR2 FQNEAQ (reference sequence). V dropped 4 bases and J dropped 6; count of bases not matched to a gene: 7. This CDR3 is built from 14 residues. The chain's CDR3 is CASSSDREDHGYTF. As DNA, the CDR3 is TGTGCCAGCAGCTCGGACAGGGAGGACCATGGCTACACCTTC.

V is TRBV5-5 and J is TRBJ2-6; no reliable D call. V was clipped by 9 bases and J by 0 bases, with 4 bases between them. This CDR3 spans 12 amino acids. The germline CDR1 and CDR2 sequences are SGHKS and YYEKEE (reference sequence). The CDR3 DNA follows: TGTGCCACCCACTCTGGGGCCAACGTCCTGACTTTC. Protein: CATHSGANVLTF.

CDR3 nucleotide sequence: TGCGCCAGCACACAATCGGGGAACACTGAAGCTTTCTTT. It encodes CASTQSGNTEAFF. V gene TRBV5-1 combines with J gene TRBJ1-1; D remains unclear. This CDR3 is 13 amino acids long. Germline V gene lookup returns CDR1 SGHRS and CDR2 YFSETQ. Trimming left V 6 bases short and J 1 base short, with 10 bases between.

Notes on this clonotype: One base away lies a much larger clone, so this may be a sequencing read error. This sequence joins TRBV20-1 and TRBJ1-5; no clear D. With 5 bases removed from V and 6 bases from J, the gap between germline ends came to 17 bases. The CDR3 is 14 residues long. Germline assignment: CDR1 DFQATT and CDR2 SNEGSKA (reference sequence). The CDR3 reads CSAGIRGGRQPQHF. CDR3 DNA sequence: TGCAGTGCTGGGATACGAGGAGGGCGTCAGCCCCAGCATTTT.

The genes are TRBV12-3 or TRBV12-4 and TRBJ1-1, with TRBD1 matching over 10 bases. The junction had 7 bases not matched to a gene; V was cut back by 8 bases and J by 4 bases. This CDR3 is built from 14 residues. The CDR3 reads CASLRQGAGTEAFF. The DNA of the CDR3 is TGTGCCAGCCTTCGACAGGGGGCGGGCACTGAAGCTTTCTTT.

Only a few counts were recorded for this clonotype. V gene TRBV12-3 or TRBV12-4 combines with J gene TRBJ1-2; no definite D call. The CDR3 loop spans 14 amino acids. The V gene lost 5 bases and the J gene lost 8 bases, with 18 bases spanning the gap. DNA of the CDR3: TGTGCCAGCAGTACCGATTACATGGTTCAAGGCTACACCTTC. Translated: CASSTDYMVQGYTF.

This clonotype was seen only a few times. The rearrangement links TRBV7-8 to TRBJ1-2; D unclear. The CDR3 totals 13 residues. Trimming removed 5 bases from V and 4 bases from J, with 11 bases in between. Germline V gene sequence: CDR1 SGHVS, CDR2 FQNEAQ. CDR3 coding DNA: TGTGCCAGCAGCCTCGTGGGCGGCTATGGCTACACCTTC. Translation gives CASSLVGGYGYTF.

This clonotype was counted only a few times. The J gene is TRBJ2-3, the V gene TRBV20-1; D is unclear. In germline, CDR1 is DFQATT, CDR2 SNEGSKA (reference sequence). The CDR3 contains 14 residues. V dropped 4 bases and J dropped 0 bases, with 11 bases sitting between them. CDR3 nucleotides: TGCAGTGCTACGATTTCTTATAGCACAGATACGCAGTATTTT. Amino acids: CSATISYSTDTQYF.

This clonotype was found a few times. The chain recombines TRBV29-1 with TRBJ2-5; maybe TRBD1 (5 bases). The CDR3 is 13 amino acids. Trimming stripped 3 bases from V and 2 bases from J, with 10 bases between. Germline values: CDR1 SQVTM, CDR2 ANQGSEA. CDR3 in amino acids: CSVEGLRQETQYF. In DNA, the CDR3 is TGCAGCGTTGAGGGGCTACGTCAAGAGACCCAGTACTTC.

This clonotype has more than one count but fewer than ten. This rearrangement joins TRBV7-9 to TRBJ1-1, with D unresolved. The ends were cut back, 5 bases at V and 2 bases at J, with 15 bases in the middle. Germline CDR1 is SEHNR and CDR2 is FQNEAQ (reference sequence). This CDR3 contains 15 residues. The CDR3 region is CASSPVRGYNTEAFF. The CDR3 bases are TGTGCCAGCAGCCCGGTCCGGGGATATAACACTGAAGCTTTCTTT.

This clonotype has only a few counts. The chain has TRBV7-2 and TRBJ2-3; D might be TRBD2 (6 bases). The CDR3 is 15 amino acids. Trimming cost V 1 base and J 3 bases, with 11 bases left between them. The germline V gene encodes CDR1 SGHTA and CDR2 FQGNSA. CDR3 in amino acids: CASSLVLASTDTQYF. In nucleotides, the CDR3 is TGTGCCAGCAGCTTAGTACTAGCCAGTACAGATACGCAGTATTTT. Looking up the rest from reference TRBV7-2 and TRBJ2-3 gives the full variable domain: GAGVSQSPSNKVTEKGKDVELRCDPISGHTALYWYRQSLGQGLEFLIYFQGNSAPDKSGLPSDRFSAERTGGSVSTLTIQRTQQEDSAVYLCASSLVLASTDTQYFGPGTRLTVL.

The chain employs TRBV7-3 and TRBJ2-1; 8 nucleotides line up with TRBD1. Germline V CDR1 and CDR2: SGHTA, FQGTGA. The CDR3 totals 14 residues. The V gene end was trimmed by 5 bases and the J gene end by 5 bases; junction bases not matched to a gene: 5. This CDR3 is CASSPQGANNEQFF. For the CDR3, the DNA is TGTGCCAGCAGCCCCCAGGGGGCCAACAATGAGCAGTTCTTC.

In regard to this clonotype: One junction end does not reproduce the germline sequence, and a read error may be involved. The V call is TRBV6-6, the J call TRBJ1-1; unclear D gene. Germline CDR1 MNHNY, CDR2 SVGAGI (reference sequence). CDR3 length equals 13 residues. CDR3 amino acids: CASSRTSNTGAFF. The CDR3 coding sequence is TGTGCCAGCAGCCGGACGTCGAACACTGGAGCTTTCTTT.

The rearrangement links TRBV27 to TRBJ2-7, with 11 bases that match TRBD2. V gave up 5 bases and J gave up 6 bases; unmatched junction bases: 6. Germline CDR1 is MNHEY and CDR2 is SMNVEV (reference sequence). The CDR3 runs to 14 residues. The CDR3 protein is CASSLAGGVSEQYF. CDR3 nucleotides: TGTGCCAGCAGTCTAGCGGGGGGCGTCTCCGAGCAGTACTTC.

The rearrangement joins TRBV20-1 to TRBJ1-2; D not resolved. The germline V gene has CDR1 DFQATT and CDR2 SNEGSKA (reference sequence). The CDR3 is 12 residues long. Trimming shortened V by 2 bases and J by 4 bases, and 8 bases separated the two germline ends. The CDR3 reads CSARRAPYGYTF. CDR3 DNA: TGCAGTGCTAGACGGGCCCCCTATGGCTACACCTTC.

The chain recombines TRBV29-1 with TRBJ1-1, with TRBD1 as a possible D gene (6 bases). This CDR3 spans 14 amino acids. Germline lookup yields CDR1 SQVTM and CDR2 ANQGSEA. Trimming left V 3 bases short and J 9 bases short, with 20 bases between. The CDR3 region is CSVEGGTTLFKAFF. The CDR3 region has the DNA TGCAGCGTTGAGGGCGGGACAACCCTTTTCAAAGCTTTCTTT.

The V gene is TRBV7-3, the J gene TRBJ2-7, with TRBD1 matching 9 bases. The J call may be mistaken, given a closer DNA end match to TRBJ2-5. The CDR3 is made up of 15 amino acids. The germline V gene encodes CDR1 SGHTA and CDR2 FQGTGA. CDR3 in amino acids: CASSLWGTGTETQYF. In DNA form, the CDR3 reads TGTGCCAGCAGCTTGTGGGGGACAGGGACGGAGACCCAGTACTTC.

The chain employs TRBV20-1 and TRBJ2-7; TRBD2 agrees at 8 bases. The end of the DNA aligns better with TRBJ2-5, so the J call may be wrong. The germline CDR1 and CDR2 sequences are DFQATT and SNEGSKA (reference sequence). The CDR3 loop spans 13 amino acids. This CDR3 is CSAPGTSIETQYF. In nucleotides, the CDR3 is TGCAGCGCACCCGGGACTAGTATCGAGACCCAGTACTTC.

The chain recombines TRBV29-1 with TRBJ1-1; 12 bases are shared with TRBD1. The trim removed 6 bases at V and 3 bases at J, leaving 8 bases unmatched. Germline CDR1 is SQVTM and CDR2 is ANQGSEA. The length of the CDR3 is 15 residues. CDR3 in DNA: TGCAGCGTGTCCGGGACAGGGGGCCCTGACACTGAAGCTTTCTTT. It specifies CSVSGTGGPDTEAFF.

This chain links TRBV7-3 with TRBJ2-3, with D tentatively TRBD2 (6 bases). CDR1 is SGHTA and CDR2 is FQGTGA in the germline V gene. The CDR3 loop spans 14 amino acids. V was clipped by 8 bases and J by 2 bases, with 14 bases between them. Here the CDR3 reads CASGFGGNTDTQYF. The CDR3 DNA reads TGTGCCAGCGGATTTGGGGGGAACACAGATACGCAGTATTTT. The whole variable domain, filled in from reference TRBV7-3 and TRBJ2-3, reads GAGVSQTPSNKVTEKGKYVELRCDPISGHTALYWYRQSLGQGPEFLIYFQGTGAADDSGLPNDRFFAVRPEGSVSTLKIQRTERGDSAVYLCASGFGGNTDTQYFGPGTRLTVL.